The 5 T cell receptor beta chains listed next were all sequenced from one sample in a study of graft-versus-host responses after intestinal transplantation (dated by TCRdb to the early 2020s). To isolate intraepithelial and lamina propria lymphocytes from graft specimens, dithiothreitol, EDTA incubations and collagenase D digestion were used. The method behind the library was the immunoSEQ multiplex PCR assay. TCRdb re-hosts the immuneACCESS table, in-frame sequences only. Its copies lack some clones; in the studies checked, an unresolved V gene accounts for under half of them, and the cause for the rest is not known. The sample records about 15,000 clones, under 80% of which are singletons. The leading ten clones occupy 9% of the sample. Sequencing used ileum tissue, obtained 650 to 700 days after intestinal transplantation. These receptors were taken from a human patient who received an intestinal transplant, so some T cells may come from the graft donor.

This clone is a singleton in its sample. The rearrangement links TRBV30 to TRBJ2-7, with 7 bases fitting TRBD2. The CDR3 covers 13 residues. Germline assignment: CDR1 GTSNPN and CDR2 SVGIG (reference sequence). Unmatched junction bases numbered 5, after V lost 3 bases and J lost 3 bases. CDR3 coding DNA: TGTGCCTGGAGGGGGAGGGATCTCTACGAGCAGTACTTC. It encodes CAWRGRDLYEQYF.

CDR3 region: CASSDAIGTSIVYGYTF. The CDR3 nucleotides are TGTGCCAGCAGTGATGCAATCGGGACATCCATTGTTTATGGCTACACCTTC. The V call is TRBV6-1, the J call TRBJ1-2, with D tentatively TRBD1 (6 bases). Germline V gene data show CDR1 as MNHNS and CDR2 as SASEGT. The V gene lost 3 bases and the J gene lost 5 bases, with 22 bases spanning the gap. This CDR3 has 17 residues.

The CDR3 is CASSLRERVYYEQYF. The CDR3 region has the DNA TGCGCCAGCAGCTTGCGGGAAAGGGTCTATTACGAGCAGTACTTC. This chain links TRBV5-1 with TRBJ2-7, with a tentative D call TRBD2 (5 bases). The CDR3 spans 15 residues. Trimming took 1 base from V and 4 from J, leaving 15 bases between them. Looked up from germline, CDR1 is SGHRS and CDR2 is YFSETQ.

The chain carries TRBV11-2 and TRBJ2-3, with 10 bases aligning to TRBD1. Per germline, CDR1 SGHAT and CDR2 FQNNGV. V shed 3 bases, J shed 2 bases, and the junction held 2 bases outside the gene matches. CDR3 length: 15 amino acids. The CDR3 protein is CASSLGQGHTDTQYF. DNA of the CDR3: TGTGCCAGCAGCTTGGGACAGGGGCACACAGATACGCAGTATTTT.

The chain employs TRBV29-1 and TRBJ1-1; D gene unclear. The V and J ends lost 4 bases and 0 bases respectively, with 6 bases between them. The germline V gene has CDR1 SQVTM and CDR2 ANQGSEA. The CDR3 runs 12 residues. The CDR3 sequence is CSVGGLNTEAFF. Here the CDR3 DNA reads TGCAGCGTTGGAGGTCTGAACACTGAAGCTTTCTTT.